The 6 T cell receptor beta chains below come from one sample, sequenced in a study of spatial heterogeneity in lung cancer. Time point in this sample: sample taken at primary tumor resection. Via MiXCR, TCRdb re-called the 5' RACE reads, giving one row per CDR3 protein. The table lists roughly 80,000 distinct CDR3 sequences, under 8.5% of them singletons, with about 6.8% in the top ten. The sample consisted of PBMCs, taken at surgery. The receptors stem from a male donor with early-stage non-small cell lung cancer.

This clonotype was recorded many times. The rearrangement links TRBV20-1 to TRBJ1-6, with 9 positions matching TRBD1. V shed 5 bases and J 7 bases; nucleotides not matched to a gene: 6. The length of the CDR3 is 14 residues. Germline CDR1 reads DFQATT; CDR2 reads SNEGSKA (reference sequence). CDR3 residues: CSAPDRGKNSPLHF. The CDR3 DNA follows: TGCAGTGCTCCTGACAGGGGGAAGAATTCACCCCTCCACTTT.

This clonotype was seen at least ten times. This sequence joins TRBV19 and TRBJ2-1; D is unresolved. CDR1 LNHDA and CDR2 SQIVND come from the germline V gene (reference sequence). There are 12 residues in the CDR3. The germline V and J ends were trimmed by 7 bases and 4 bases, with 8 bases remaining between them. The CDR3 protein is CASKQGYNEQFF. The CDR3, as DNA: TGTGCCAGTAAGCAAGGGTACAATGAGCAGTTCTTC. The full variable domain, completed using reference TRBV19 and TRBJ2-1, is DGGITQSPKYLFRKEGQNVTLSCEQNLNHDAMYWYRQDPGQGLRLIYYSQIVNDFQKGDIAEGYSVSREKKESFPLTVTSAQKNPTAFYLCASKQGYNEQFFGPGTRLTVL.

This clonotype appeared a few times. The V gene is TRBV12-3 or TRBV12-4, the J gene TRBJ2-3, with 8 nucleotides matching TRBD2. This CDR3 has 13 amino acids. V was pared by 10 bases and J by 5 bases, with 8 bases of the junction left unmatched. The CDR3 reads CATHALAGDTQYF. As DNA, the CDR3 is TGTGCCACTCACGCCCTAGCGGGAGATACGCAGTATTTT.

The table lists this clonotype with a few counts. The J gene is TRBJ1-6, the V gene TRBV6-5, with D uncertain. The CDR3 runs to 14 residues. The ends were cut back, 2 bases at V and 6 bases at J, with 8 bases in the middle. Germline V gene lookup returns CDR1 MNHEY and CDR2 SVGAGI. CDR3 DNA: TGTGCCAGCAGTTACGGAGGGTTTAATTCACCCCTCCACTTT. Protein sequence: CASSYGGFNSPLHF.

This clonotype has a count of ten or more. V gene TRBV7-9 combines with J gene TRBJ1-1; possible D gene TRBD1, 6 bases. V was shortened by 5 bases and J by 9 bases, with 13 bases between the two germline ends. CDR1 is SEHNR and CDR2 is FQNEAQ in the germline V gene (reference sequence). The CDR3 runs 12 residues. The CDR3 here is CASSIEDSQAFF. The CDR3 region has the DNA TGTGCCAGCAGCATAGAGGACAGCCAAGCTTTCTTT.

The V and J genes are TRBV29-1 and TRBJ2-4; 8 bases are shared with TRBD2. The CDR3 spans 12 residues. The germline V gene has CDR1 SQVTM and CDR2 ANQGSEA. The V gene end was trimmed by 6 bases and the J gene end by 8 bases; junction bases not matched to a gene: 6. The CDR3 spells CSVGLGQHIQYF. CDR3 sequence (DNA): TGCAGCGTGGGACTAGGCCAACACATTCAGTACTTC.